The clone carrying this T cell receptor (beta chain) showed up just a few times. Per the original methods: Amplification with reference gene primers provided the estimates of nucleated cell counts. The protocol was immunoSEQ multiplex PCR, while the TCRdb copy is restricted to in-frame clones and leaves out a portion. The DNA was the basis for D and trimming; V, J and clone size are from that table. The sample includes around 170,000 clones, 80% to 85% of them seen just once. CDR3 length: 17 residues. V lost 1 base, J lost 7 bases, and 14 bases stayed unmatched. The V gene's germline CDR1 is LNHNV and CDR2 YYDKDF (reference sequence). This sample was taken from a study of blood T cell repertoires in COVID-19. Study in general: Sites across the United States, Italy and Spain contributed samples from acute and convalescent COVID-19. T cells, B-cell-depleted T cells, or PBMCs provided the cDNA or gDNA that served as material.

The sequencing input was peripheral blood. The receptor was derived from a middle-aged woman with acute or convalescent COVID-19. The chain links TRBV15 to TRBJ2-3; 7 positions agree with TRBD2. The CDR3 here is CATSRGTASGGPNTQYF. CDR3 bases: TGTGCCACCAGCAGAGGAACGGCTAGCGGAGGCCCCAATACGCAGTATTTT.